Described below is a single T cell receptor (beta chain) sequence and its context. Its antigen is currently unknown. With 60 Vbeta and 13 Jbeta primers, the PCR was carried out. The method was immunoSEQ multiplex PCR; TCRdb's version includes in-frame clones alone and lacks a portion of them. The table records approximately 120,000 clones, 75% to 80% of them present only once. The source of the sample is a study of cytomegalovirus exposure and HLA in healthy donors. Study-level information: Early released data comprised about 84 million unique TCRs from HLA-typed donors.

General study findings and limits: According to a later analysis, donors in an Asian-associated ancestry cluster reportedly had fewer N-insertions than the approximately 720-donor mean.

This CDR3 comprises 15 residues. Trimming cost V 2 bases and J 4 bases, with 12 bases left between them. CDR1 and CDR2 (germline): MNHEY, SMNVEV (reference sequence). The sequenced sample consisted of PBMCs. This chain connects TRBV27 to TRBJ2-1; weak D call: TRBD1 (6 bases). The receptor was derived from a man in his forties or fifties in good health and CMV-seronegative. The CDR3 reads CASSLGGGPYNEQFF. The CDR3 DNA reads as TGTGCCAGCAGTTTAGGGGGCGGGCCTTACAATGAGCAGTTCTTC.